This T cell receptor beta chain comes out of a study of brain T cells in children with intractable seizures. Germline CDR1 SGHTA, CDR2 FQGNSA. Germline trimming cut 4 bases from V and 3 bases from J; bases unmatched to any gene: 3. The CDR3 totals 14 residues. As for this clone: What it binds is unknown.

Study-level points and caveats: Only CDR3 sequence similarity suggested viral specificity, without known HCMV serostatus.

Sequenced by immunoSEQ multiplex PCR; TCRdb stores in-frame clones only, minus some. The table records roughly 69,000 clones, approximately 95% of them present only once. This chain links TRBV7-2 with TRBJ1-5; the match to TRBD1 covers 7 bases. The input for sequencing was peripheral blood, taken at surgery. This clonotype was obtained from a boy younger than two with focal cortical dysplasia and intractable seizures. For the CDR3, the DNA is TGTGCCAGCAGCTCGGGACAGCCCAATCAGCCCCAGCATTTT. It codes for CASSSGQPNQPQHF.